A single TCR beta chain is shown here with its context. This specimen belongs to a study of blood T cell repertoires in COVID-19. On the study more broadly: There were acute and convalescent COVID-19 samples, and they came from the United States, Italy and Spain. From T cells, B-cell-depleted T cells, or PBMCs came the material, which was cDNA or gDNA.

As processed by the authors: From reference gene primer amplification, estimates of nucleated cell counts were derived. The repertoire was sequenced with immunoSEQ multiplex PCR; TCRdb's copy has only in-frame clones and lacks some. The V and J calls and clone size are taken from that table; D and trimming were inferred from the DNA. The table has some 330,000 clones, roughly 90% seen once. The sample consisted of peripheral blood. This TCR was sampled from a woman aged 45-65 years with active or convalescent COVID-19.

Written as DNA, the CDR3 is TGCGCCAGCAGCCTGACAGGGGAATCCACTGAAGCTTTCTTT. Translating it yields CASSLTGESTEAFF. The genes are TRBV4-1 and TRBJ1-1, with 8 bases matching TRBD1. Germline CDR1 reads MGHRA; CDR2 reads YSYEKL. CDR3 length: 14 residues. Trimming took 4 bases from V and 4 from J; bases not matched to a gene: 5.